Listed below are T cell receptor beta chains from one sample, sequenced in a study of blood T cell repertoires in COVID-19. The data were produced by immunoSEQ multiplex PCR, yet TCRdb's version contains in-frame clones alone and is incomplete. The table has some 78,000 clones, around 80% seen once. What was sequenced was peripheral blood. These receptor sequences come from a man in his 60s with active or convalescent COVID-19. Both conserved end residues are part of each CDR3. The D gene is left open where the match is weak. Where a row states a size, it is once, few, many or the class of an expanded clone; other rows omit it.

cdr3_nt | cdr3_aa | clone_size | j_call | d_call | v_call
TGTGCCAGCAGCGGAGGTTTGCATCAGCCCCAGCATTTT | CASSGGLHQPQHF | NA | TRBJ1-5 | NA | TRBV14
TGTGCCAGCAGCTTGGACAGTGATAGCAATCAGCCCCAGCATTTT | CASSLDSDSNQPQHF | NA | TRBJ1-5 | NA | TRBV5-4
TGTGCCAGCAGCGGGTCCACAGGACCAACTGAAGCTTTCTTT | CASSGSTGPTEAFF | NA | TRBJ1-1 | NA | TRBV9
TGTGCCTGGTCCGAGGGGAGGGAAGAAAAACTGTTTTTT | CAWSEGREEKLFF | NA | TRBJ1-4 | NA | TRBV30
TGTGCCAGCAGACTGGAGGGGGCGTCTGGAAACACCATATATTTT | CASRLEGASGNTIYF | NA | TRBJ1-3 | TRBD1 | TRBV6-5
TGTGCCAGCAGTTTATTCGCCTATGGACAGCAAGAGACCCAGTACTTC | CASSLFAYGQQETQYF | NA | TRBJ2-5 | NA | TRBV27
TGTGCCACCAGTGAACCGGGACTAGCGGGGAGAGAGACCCAGTACTTC | CATSEPGLAGRETQYF | NA | TRBJ2-5 | TRBD2 | TRBV24-1
TGTGCCACTTGGCAGGGATCGGGTGGGGCCAACGTCCTGACTTTC | CATWQGSGGANVLTF | NA | TRBJ2-6 | NA | TRBV19
TGTGCCAGCAGCCCCGCCGGACAGGGGGCGTCTGGGGCCAACGTCCTGACTTTC | CASSPAGQGASGANVLTF | NA | TRBJ2-6 | TRBD1 | TRBV11-3
TGTGCCAGCACTTTAGCCCAAAATCAGCCCCAGCATTTT | CASTLAQNQPQHF | NA | TRBJ1-5 | NA | TRBV2
TGTGCCAGCAGTTCCCCGGGGGGGGCCACCGGGGAGCTGTTTTTT | CASSSPGGATGELFF | NA | TRBJ2-2 | TRBD2 | TRBV28
TGCGCCAGCAGCCTTGTATTAAGCACAGATACGCAGTATTTT | CASSLVLSTDTQYF | NA | TRBJ2-3 | NA | TRBV5-1
TGTGCCAGCAGCGTTGGGACTCCCACCTACGAGCAGTACTTC | CASSVGTPTYEQYF | NA | TRBJ2-7 | NA | TRBV9
TGTGCCATCAAATCCGGACCGCCAGGTGTGGGACTCCTTGGGAATGAGCAGTTCTTC | CAIKSGPPGVGLLGNEQFF | NA | TRBJ2-1 | NA | TRBV10-3
TGCGCCAGCAGCCACGCCGCGACAGGGTACTACGAGCAGTACTTC | CASSHAATGYYEQYF | once | TRBJ2-7 | TRBD1 | TRBV5-1
TGTGCCAGCAGCTTTAGTTTCTCTGGAAACACCATATATTTT | CASSFSFSGNTIYF | once | TRBJ1-3 | NA | TRBV7-2
TGCAGCGCCGCCTCGGGACAGGGGACAGATACGCAGTATTTT | CSAASGQGTDTQYF | NA | TRBJ2-3 | TRBD1 | TRBV29-1
TGTGCCAGCAGTGAGGACAGCACCGGGGAGCTGTTTTTT | CASSEDSTGELFF | NA | TRBJ2-2 | NA | TRBV6-1
TGTGCCAGCAGCTCCCTGGGCAGACGGACAGATACGCAGTATTTT | CASSSLGRRTDTQYF | NA | TRBJ2-3 | NA | TRBV5-6
TGTGCCAGCAGTCGACTTGGCTACGAGCAGTACTTC | CASSRLGYEQYF | once | TRBJ2-7 | NA | TRBV6-5
TGTGCCAGCAGCTTAGGACAGTTGTTATCCTACGAGCAGTACTTC | CASSLGQLLSYEQYF | NA | TRBJ2-7 | NA | TRBV7-8